The clone carrying this TCR beta chain has more than one count but fewer than ten. The data originate from a study of early T cells in non-severe SARS-CoV-2 infection. Germline V gene data show CDR1 as MNHEY and CDR2 as SMNVEV (reference sequence). CDR3 length equals 14 residues. V was trimmed by 3 bases and J by 4 bases, leaving 12 bases between them. TCRdb re-called the 5' RACE reads through MiXCR, storing one row per CDR3 protein. The top ten hold 3.5% to 4.5% of the sample, which has roughly 26,000 distinct CDR3 sequences, 5.1% seen once. This receptor was taken from an adult who was a healthcare worker with PCR-confirmed SARS-CoV-2 infection or an uninfected control (not recorded which). The sequenced sample consisted of whole blood. The chain couples TRBV27 to TRBJ2-5, with D perhaps assigned TRBD1 or TRBD2 (5 bases each). The chain's CDR3 is CASSLGVDPETQYF. CDR3 nucleotides: TGTGCCAGCAGTTTGGGGGTAGACCCAGAGACCCAGTACTTC.